These 28 T cell receptor beta chains were all obtained from the same sample, sequenced in a study of cytomegalovirus exposure and HLA in healthy donors (dated by TCRdb to about 2017). The method behind the library was the immunoSEQ multiplex PCR assay. For the multiplex PCR, a mixture combining 60 forward primers for TCR Vbeta segments and 13 reverse primers for TCR Jbeta segments was used. TCRdb limited this immuneACCESS table to in-frame rearrangements with V and J called. A share of clones is missing; checked studies link under half to unresolved V genes, and the rest is unexplained. The sample table lists 120,000 or so clones, over 60% of them with a count of one. The top ten constitute around an eighth of the sample. Sequenced sample: PBMCs. All receptors derive from a man in his thirties or forties in good health and CMV-seropositive.

This clone was seen more than once but under ten times. The chain uses TRBV6-5 and TRBJ2-2; perhaps TRBD2 as D (6 bases). Germline V gene data show CDR1 as MNHEY and CDR2 as SVGAGI. CDR3 length: 13 amino acids. V was clipped by 6 bases and J by 5 bases, with 10 bases between them. In nucleotides, the CDR3 is TGTGCCAGCAGCCCTCGGGGGACCGGGGAGCTGTTTTTT. This gives the protein CASSPRGTGELFF.

In this sample, this clone turned up a few times. The V and J genes are TRBV6-1 and TRBJ2-7; D may be TRBD1 (5 bases). Germline CDR1 and CDR2: MNHNS and SASEGT. This CDR3 region has 13 residues. Trimming took off 2 bases at V and 3 bases at J, with 8 bases between the two ends. This CDR3 is CASSENRNYEQYF. DNA of the CDR3: TGTGCCAGCAGTGAAAACAGGAACTACGAGCAGTACTTC.

The rearrangement links TRBV27 to TRBJ2-5; perhaps TRBD2 as D (5 bases). With the DNA end fitting TRBJ2-7 better, the J assignment may be wrong. Germline V CDR1 and CDR2: MNHEY, SMNVEV (reference sequence). The CDR3 has 15 amino acids. This chain's CDR3 is CASSFGIGETYEQYF. The CDR3 DNA follows: TGTGCCAGCAGTTTTGGGATCGGGGAGACCTACGAGCAGTACTTC.

The chain combines TRBV19 with TRBJ1-5; a weak D match, TRBD1 (6 bases). The V gene lost 6 bases and the J gene lost 5 bases, with 17 bases spanning the gap. This CDR3 has 15 amino acids. The germline gives CDR1 LNHDA, CDR2 SQIVND (reference sequence). CDR3 DNA sequence: TGTGCCAGTAGCCAGGGCGGGGGCAGTTATCAGCCCCAGCATTTT. As protein: CASSQGGGSYQPQHF.

The chain combines TRBV27 with TRBJ1-2; TRBD1 is a possible D gene (6 bases). CDR1 and CDR2 from the germline V gene are MNHEY and SMNVEV (reference sequence). The CDR3 has 12 amino acids. Trimming took off 6 bases at V and 6 bases at J, with 11 bases between the two ends. Here the CDR3 reads CASRRGGDGYTF. The CDR3 DNA reads as TGTGCCAGCAGGAGGGGGGGAGATGGCTACACCTTC.

CDR3 sequence reads: CASSLGQAPSTGELFF. The CDR3 DNA reads TGTGCCAGCAGCTTAGGACAGGCCCCCTCCACCGGGGAGCTGTTTTTT. This chain joins TRBV7-3 and TRBJ2-2, with 7 bases that match TRBD1. Per the germline V gene, CDR1 is SGHTA and CDR2 is FQGTGA. The length of the CDR3 is 16 residues. Trimming took 2 bases from V and 4 from J; bases not matched to a gene: 7. Full variable domain (outside the CDR3, taken from reference TRBV7-3 and TRBJ2-2): GAGVSQTPSNKVTEKGKYVELRCDPISGHTALYWYRQSLGQGPEFLIYFQGTGAADDSGLPNDRFFAVRPEGSVSTLKIQRTERGDSAVYLCASSLGQAPSTGELFFGEGSRLTVL.

The chain employs TRBV4-3 and TRBJ2-3; a weak D match, TRBD2 (5 bases). The CDR3 is 17 amino acids. V lost 4 bases, J lost 4 bases, and 21 bases lay in between. Germline V CDR1 and CDR2: LGHNA, YSLEER. The CDR3: CASSPRVAQTFADTQYF. DNA for the CDR3: TGCGCCAGCAGCCCGCGGGTAGCTCAAACTTTCGCAGATACGCAGTATTTT.

The chain has TRBV4-3 and TRBJ1-2, with 7 bases that match TRBD1. This CDR3 comprises 14 residues. V lost 3 bases to trimming and J lost 7 bases; unmatched junction nucleotides: 8. Looked up from germline, CDR1 is LGHNA and CDR2 is YSLEER. The CDR3 coding sequence is TGCGCCAGCAGCCAGACCGGACAGGTATCTGGCTACACCTTC. Encoded protein: CASSQTGQVSGYTF.

In the case of this clone: It is likely a read error, because the conserved phenylalanine at the end of the CDR3 is missing. This chain joins TRBV30 and TRBJ1-1; D perhaps matches TRBD1 (5 bases). CDR1 and CDR2 from the germline V gene are GTSNPN and SVGIG (reference sequence). The V end was cut by 5 bases, the J end by 7 bases, with 11 bases between. This CDR3 has 11 residues. For the CDR3, the DNA is TGTGCCTGGGCTTGGGGGGATGAAGCTTTCCTT. It specifies CAWAWGDEAFL.

V gene TRBV28 combines with J gene TRBJ2-7; 7 nucleotides match TRBD2. J was trimmed by 2 bases and V by 5 bases; bases with no gene match: 12. Germline CDR1 is MDHEN and CDR2 is SYDVKM. This CDR3 is 16 amino acids long. Written as DNA, the CDR3 is TGTGCCAGCAGTCCAACATCTAGCGGATCCCCCTACGAGCAGTACTTC. Its translation: CASSPTSSGSPYEQYF.

This clone was found a few times. The J gene is TRBJ1-3, the V gene TRBV6-5; D uncertain. CDR1 is MNHEY, CDR2 SVGAGI, per germline. This CDR3 comprises 14 residues. Trimming cost V 0 bases and J 4 bases, with 7 bases left between them. The CDR3 nucleotides read TGTGCCAGCAGTTACTCGTCAGGAGGAAACACCATATATTTT. It yields the protein CASSYSSGGNTIYF.

The gene calls are TRBV4-1 and TRBJ1-2; weak D call: TRBD1 (5 bases). Trimming took 1 base from V and 2 from J, leaving 11 bases between them. CDR3 size: 15 residues. Germline CDR1 is MGHRA and CDR2 is YSYEKL. The CDR3 DNA sequence: TGCGCCAGCAGCCAAGGGATCGCAGGGAACTATGGCTACACCTTC. Translation gives CASSQGIAGNYGYTF.

This clone was recorded once. The rearrangement links TRBV7-2 to TRBJ1-1, with D possibly being TRBD1 (5 bases). Germline V CDR1 and CDR2: SGHTA, FQGNSA. Trimming removed 1 base from V and 5 bases from J, with 11 bases in between. CDR3 length equals 14 residues. In DNA, the CDR3 is TGTGCCAGCAGCTTAGATCCCGGGGGGACTGAAGCTTTCTTT. This gives the protein CASSLDPGGTEAFF.

The chain uses TRBV7-9 and TRBJ1-4; the D gene is possibly TRBD1 (5 bases). V was pared by 2 bases and J by 8 bases, with 15 bases between. Germline CDR1 SEHNR, CDR2 FQNEAQ (reference sequence). The CDR3 loop spans 15 amino acids. CDR3 sequence reads: CASSLQGVRSEKLFF. CDR3 sequence (DNA): TGTGCCAGCAGCTTACAGGGTGTGCGATCCGAAAAACTGTTTTTT.

This chain uses TRBV5-4 with TRBJ2-1, with D maybe TRBD1 (6 bases). With 3 bases removed from V and 10 bases from J, the gap between germline ends came to 14 bases. The CDR3 is 13 amino acids. Per germline, CDR1 SGHNT and CDR2 YYREEE (reference sequence). The CDR3 DNA reads TGTGCCAGCAGCTCCAGGGGTGGGACGGAGCAGTTCTTC. The encoded protein is CASSSRGGTEQFF. The variable domain in full, completed from reference TRBV5-4 and TRBJ2-1, reads ETGVTQSPTHLIKTRGQQVTLRCSSQSGHNTVSWYQQALGQGPQFIFQYYREEENGRGNFPPRFSGLQFPNYSSELNVNALELDDSALYLCASSSRGGTEQFFGPGTRLTVL.

This clone has more than one count but fewer than ten. The chain uses TRBV28 and TRBJ1-5, with D unclear. This CDR3 contains 13 residues. Germline V gene lookup returns CDR1 MDHEN and CDR2 SYDVKM. Trimming removed 3 bases from V and 6 bases from J, with 9 bases in between. CDR3 in DNA: TGTGCCAGCAGTTTTATACCGGGTCAGCCCCAGCATTTT. Protein: CASSFIPGQPQHF.

This rearrangement joins TRBV19 to TRBJ2-5; a possible D gene is TRBD1 (6 bases). The CDR3 runs 11 residues. Germline CDR1 is LNHDA and CDR2 is SQIVND (reference sequence). The V gene lost 8 bases and the J gene lost 4 bases, with 8 bases spanning the gap. The CDR3 is CASGRGETQYF. DNA for the CDR3: TGTGCCAGTGGCAGGGGAGAGACCCAGTACTTC.

The count of this clone is one. The chain uses TRBV11-3 and TRBJ2-6; weak D call: TRBD2 (6 bases). Looked up from germline, CDR1 is SGHNT and CDR2 is YENEEA. The V and J ends lost 1 base and 1 base respectively, with 8 bases between them. The CDR3 loop spans 16 amino acids. The CDR3 is CASSLGGGSGANVLTF. CDR3 DNA sequence: TGTGCCAGCAGCTTAGGTGGGGGGTCTGGGGCCAACGTCCTGACTTTC.

J is TRBJ2-5 and V is TRBV27; 7 bases are a match to TRBD1. The length of the CDR3 is 13 residues. CDR1 is MNHEY, CDR2 SMNVEV, per germline (reference sequence). The V and J ends lost 2 bases and 3 bases, in that order; junction bases with no gene match: 0. CDR3 nucleotide sequence: TGTGCCAGCAGTTTAACAGGGGAAGAGACCCAGTACTTC. It translates to CASSLTGEETQYF.

This clone was counted only a few times. This chain uses TRBV7-2 with TRBJ2-3; TRBD2 matches at 12 bases. Per the germline V gene, CDR1 is SGHTA and CDR2 is FQGNSA. The CDR3 extends over 15 amino acids. Trimming took 5 bases from V and 4 from J; bases not matched to a gene: 4. CDR3 coding DNA: TGTGCCAGCAGCCCCCCTAGCGGGGGGGCAGATACGCAGTATTTT. This sequence encodes CASSPPSGGADTQYF.

This clone was counted only a few times. The chain recombines TRBV30 with TRBJ1-1; D is ambiguous. This CDR3 has 13 residues. CDR1 is GTSNPN and CDR2 is SVGIG in the germline V gene (reference sequence). V was clipped by 3 bases and J by 1 base, with 9 bases between them. The CDR3 DNA follows: TGTGCCTGGAGCTCTATCGGGAACACTGAAGCTTTCTTT. Its protein product is CAWSSIGNTEAFF.

The CDR3: CASSIGTGQPQHF. CDR3 sequence (DNA): TGTGCCAGCAGCATAGGGACAGGTCAGCCCCAGCATTTT. This chain connects TRBV5-6 to TRBJ1-5; TRBD1 agrees at 8 bases. Germline-derived CDR1 and CDR2 are SGHDT and YYEEEE. With V trimmed by 4 bases and J by 6 bases, 3 bases remained unmatched. CDR3 length equals 13 residues.

The J gene is TRBJ2-2, the V gene TRBV27, with 8 bases that match TRBD1. CDR1 is MNHEY and CDR2 is SMNVEV in the germline V gene (reference sequence). The CDR3 runs to 17 residues. V lost 4 bases, J lost 1 base, and 8 bases stayed unmatched. DNA of the CDR3: TGTGCCAGCAGTTCCCGATCCGACAGGGGGAACACCGGGGAGCTGTTTTTT. Translated, it gives CASSSRSDRGNTGELFF.

This chain uses TRBV19 with TRBJ2-4, with 12 positions matching TRBD1. The CDR3 totals 18 residues. CDR1 and CDR2 from the germline V gene are LNHDA and SQIVND (reference sequence). With 5 bases clipped from V and 0 bases from J, the junction kept 8 bases outside the gene matches. CDR3 sequence: CASSQGTGGSVAKNIQYF. In DNA form, the CDR3 reads TGTGCCAGTAGTCAGGGGACAGGGGGCTCAGTAGCCAAAAACATTCAGTACTTC.

This clone was counted only a few times. Compared with germline, one end of the junction differs, possibly owing to a read error. The chain uses TRBV28 and TRBJ2-7; no definite D call. In germline, CDR1 is MDHEN, CDR2 SYDVKM. CDR3 length: 16 residues. The CDR3 bases are TGTGCCAGCAGTTCATATCCCTCCAAGGCCGCACATCACGCGGCCTTC. Translated, it gives CASSSYPSKAAHHAAF.

This chain connects TRBV6-4 to TRBJ2-1, with a tentative D call TRBD2 (6 bases). The germline V gene encodes CDR1 MRHNA and CDR2 SNTAGT. V was cut by 6 bases and J by 7 bases, with 19 bases left in between. The CDR3 runs 15 residues. This CDR3 reads CASSRSREYGNEQFF. For the CDR3, the DNA is TGTGCCAGCAGCAGGTCCCGGGAGTACGGAAATGAGCAGTTCTTC.

This sequence joins TRBV18 and TRBJ1-5; D unclear. The germline gives CDR1 KGHSH, CDR2 LQKENI. The V gene lost 0 bases and the J gene lost 4 bases, with 10 bases spanning the gap. The CDR3 has 15 residues. The CDR3 region has the DNA TGTGCCAGCTCACCACCCCCGGCAGGTAATCAGCCCCAGCATTTT. Its protein is CASSPPPAGNQPQHF.

This clone occurred a few times. The chain joins TRBV7-2 to TRBJ2-7; 7 bases line up with TRBD1. CDR3 length equals 15 residues. From germline, CDR1 is SGHTA and CDR2 FQGNSA. Unmatched junction bases numbered 5, after V lost 1 base and J lost 2 bases. CDR3 coding DNA: TGTGCCAGCAGCTTAGGACAGGGTGTCGCCTACGAGCAGTACTTC. Its translation is CASSLGQGVAYEQYF.